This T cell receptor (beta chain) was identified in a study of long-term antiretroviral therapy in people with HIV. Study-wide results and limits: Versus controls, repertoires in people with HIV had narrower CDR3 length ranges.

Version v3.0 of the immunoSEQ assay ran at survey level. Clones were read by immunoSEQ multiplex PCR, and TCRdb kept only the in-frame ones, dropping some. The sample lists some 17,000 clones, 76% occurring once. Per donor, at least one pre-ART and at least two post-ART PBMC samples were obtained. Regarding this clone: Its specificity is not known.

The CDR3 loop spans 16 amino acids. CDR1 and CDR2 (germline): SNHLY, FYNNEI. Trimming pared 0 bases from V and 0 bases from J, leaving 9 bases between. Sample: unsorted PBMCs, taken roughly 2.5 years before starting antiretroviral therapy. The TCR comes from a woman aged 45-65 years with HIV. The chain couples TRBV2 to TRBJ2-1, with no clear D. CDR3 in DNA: TGTGCCAGCAGTGAAGCGCTTCAGCTCTCCTACAATGAGCAGTTCTTC. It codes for CASSEALQLSYNEQFF.